This is a list of T cell receptor beta chains from one sample in a study of blood T cell repertoires in COVID-19. Clones were sequenced by immunoSEQ multiplex PCR, and TCRdb holds only the in-frame ones, with some missing. The sample contains approximately 180,000 clones, roughly 85% of which appear only once. Sequences were obtained from peripheral blood. The receptors originated from a woman between 65 and 79 years old with acute or convalescent COVID-19. The CDR3 runs from the conserved cysteine through the conserved F or W. D genes are given only for firm matches. Rows give clone size only sometimes, using once, few, many, or a class for an expanded clone.

d_call j_call v_call clone_size cdr3_aa cdr3_nt
TRBD1 TRBJ2-5 TRBV9 few CASSRERGGHNQETQYF TGTGCCAGCAGCAGAGAGCGAGGGGGCCATAACCAAGAGACCCAGTACTTC
NA TRBJ2-2 TRBV5-1 NA CASSWKDRNTGELFF TGCGCCAGCAGCTGGAAGGACAGGAACACCGGGGAGCTGTTTTTT
TRBD2 TRBJ2-3 TRBV5-6 NA CASSSGLAGGLDTQYF TGTGCCAGCAGCTCGGGACTAGCGGGAGGGCTAGATACGCAGTATTTT
NA TRBJ2-3 TRBV19 NA CASSIGRQGADTQYF TGTGCCAGTAGTATAGGTCGGCAGGGCGCAGATACGCAGTATTTT
NA TRBJ2-7 TRBV24-1 few CATSDYTSGFNEQYF TGTGCCACCAGTGATTACACTTCAGGTTTCAACGAGCAGTACTTC
NA TRBJ1-6 TRBV30 few CAWRLGQDNSPLHF TGTGCCTGGAGGTTGGGACAAGATAATTCACCCCTCCACTTT
NA TRBJ1-1 TRBV2 NA CASQQGGTEAFF TGTGCCAGCCAACAGGGTGGAACTGAAGCTTTCTTT
NA TRBJ2-3 TRBV5-4 NA CASSSRVDTQYF TGTGCCAGCAGCTCCAGGGTAGATACGCAGTATTTT
TRBD2 TRBJ2-3 TRBV30 NA CAWSSGGLTDTQYF TGTGCCTGGAGTAGCGGGGGCCTCACAGATACGCAGTATTTT
TRBD2 TRBJ2-7 TRBV6-5 NA CASRLAGTYEQYF TGTGCCAGCCGACTAGCGGGGACCTACGAGCAGTACTTC
NA TRBJ2-5 TRBV15 NA CATSSLNQETQYF TGTGCCACCAGCAGCCTTAACCAAGAGACCCAGTACTTC
TRBD2 TRBJ2-1 TRBV10-1 NA CASSATSGVLNEQFF TGCGCCAGCAGTGCGACTAGCGGGGTTTTAAATGAGCAGTTCTTC
NA TRBJ2-7 TRBV20-1 once CSASAGFDLGGEQYF TGCAGTGCTAGTGCTGGTTTTGATTTAGGGGGCGAGCAGTACTTC
NA TRBJ2-5 TRBV19 NA CASSSGIRPLVTQYF TGTGCCAGTAGTAGCGGGATTCGACCTTTGGTGACCCAGTACTTC
NA TRBJ1-5 TRBV3-1/TRBV3-2 few CASSPDGAGRPQHF TGTGCCAGCAGCCCAGATGGGGCCGGGCGGCCCCAGCATTTT
NA TRBJ2-7 TRBV21-1 NA CASIRTGGGHEQYF TGTGCCAGCATCAGGACAGGGGGCGGTCACGAGCAGTACTTC
NA TRBJ2-6 TRBV7-3 NA CASSSQGPGANVLTF TGTGCCAGCAGCTCCCAGGGGCCGGGGGCCAACGTCCTGACTTTC
NA TRBJ1-3 TRBV5-1 NA CASSLAGGSSGNTIYF TGCGCCAGCAGCTTGGCAGGCGGGAGCTCTGGAAACACCATATATTTT
NA TRBJ2-7 TRBV20-1 NA CSAGGGYEQYF TGCAGTGCTGGAGGAGGGTACGAGCAGTACTTC
TRBD1 TRBJ1-5 TRBV2 few CASSGSGGRQPQHF TGTGCCAGCAGTGGTTCAGGGGGCCGGCAGCCCCAGCATTTT
NA TRBJ1-3 TRBV3-1/TRBV3-2 few CASSRTLTGNTIYF TGTGCCAGCAGCCGGACACTCACTGGAAACACCATATATTTT
NA TRBJ2-1 TRBV21-1 NA CASSPSTEGRALCFAYNEQFF TGTGCCAGCAGCCCCTCAACTGAGGGGAGGGCCTTGTGTTTTGCCTACAATGAGCAGTTCTTC
NA TRBJ1-5 TRBV6-1 NA CASSEGRRNQPQHF TGTGCCAGCAGTGAAGGTCGGCGGAATCAGCCCCAGCATTTT
TRBD2 TRBJ2-3 TRBV7-3 NA CASSLLGLAGAADTQYF TGTGCCAGCAGCTTACTCGGACTAGCGGGAGCCGCAGATACGCAGTATTTT
NA TRBJ1-1 TRBV12-3/TRBV12-4 NA CASSYKDWGRAFF TGTGCCAGCAGCTACAAGGACTGGGGTCGGGCTTTCTTT
NA TRBJ2-1 TRBV3-1/TRBV3-2 NA CASSQFQDIGDEQFF TGTGCCAGCAGCCAATTTCAGGACATTGGCGATGAGCAGTTCTTC
TRBD2 TRBJ2-1 TRBV28 few CASSARSQRERLFF TGTGCCAGCAGTGCCCGGTCCCAGCGGGAGAGGCTGTTCTTC
TRBD1 TRBJ1-5 TRBV5-8 NA CASRTGTVLNQPQHF TGTGCCAGCAGAACGGGGACAGTTCTCAATCAGCCCCAGCATTTT
TRBD2 TRBJ2-1 TRBV5-1 NA CASSPAGGSNEQFF TGCGCCAGCAGCCCAGCGGGAGGAAGCAATGAGCAGTTCTTC
NA TRBJ2-7 TRBV6-1 NA CASSEPWAPYEQYF TGTGCCAGCAGTGAACCGTGGGCACCCTACGAGCAGTACTTC
TRBD1 TRBJ2-5 TRBV25-1 once CASTDLGGRGETQYF TGTGCCAGCACCGACTTAGGGGGCAGGGGAGAGACCCAGTACTTC
NA TRBJ2-7 TRBV19 few CASSIAASSIYEQYF TGTGCCAGTAGTATAGCGGCTAGCAGCATATACGAGCAGTACTTC
NA TRBJ1-1 TRBV27 NA CASSLFSGTWSTEAFF TGTGCCAGCAGTTTATTCTCGGGGACATGGAGCACTGAAGCTTTCTTT
TRBD2 TRBJ2-1 TRBV24-1 NA CATSDPSGATSGRVDNEQFF TGTGCCACCAGTGATCCCTCGGGGGCGACTAGCGGGAGGGTAGACAATGAGCAGTTCTTC
NA TRBJ2-7 TRBV2 NA CASSDYGYEQYF TGTGCCAGCAGTGACTATGGTTACGAGCAGTACTTC
NA TRBJ2-7 TRBV18 NA CASSPGDNPYEQYF TGTGCCAGCTCACCAGGGGACAACCCCTACGAGCAGTACTTC